The 10 T cell receptor beta chains below all came from one sample that was sequenced in a study of control samples from healthy donors and cancer patients. Profiled with immunoSEQ multiplex PCR; TCRdb holds only in-frame clones, not every one. The repertoire holds approximately 83,000 clones, with more than 80% as singletons. Specimen: blood. These receptors came from a woman in her 30s in good health.

The chain is built from TRBV6-2 or TRBV6-3 and TRBJ1-2, with 10 nucleotides matching TRBD1. CDR1 MNHEY and CDR2 SVGEGT come from the germline V gene. This CDR3 is 14 amino acids long. The V segment lost 6 bases and the J segment 4 bases; nucleotides outside the gene matches: 5. CDR3 DNA: TGTGCCAGCAGCCGGGGACAGGGGAGCTATGGCTACACCTTC. Protein product: CASSRGQGSYGYTF.

The chain carries TRBV3-1 (or the pseudogene TRBV3-2) and TRBJ1-6; no reliable D call. In germline, CDR1 is LGHDT, CDR2 YNNKEL (reference sequence). V shed 0 bases and J shed 0 bases, with 6 bases lying between them. This CDR3 has 16 amino acids. The CDR3 region is CASSQEEISYNSPLHF. The CDR3 nucleotides read TGTGCCAGCAGCCAAGAGGAAATCTCCTATAATTCACCCCTCCACTTT.

The chain recombines TRBV27 with TRBJ1-2; perhaps TRBD1 as D (6 bases). CDR1 MNHEY and CDR2 SMNVEV come from the germline V gene (reference sequence). The CDR3 sequence is 13 residues long. V shed 6 bases and J shed 4 bases, with 12 bases lying between them. CDR3 DNA sequence: TGTGCCAGCAGCGAAAGGGGGTTCTATGGCTACACCTTC. Residues: CASSERGFYGYTF.

The chain carries TRBV5-4 and TRBJ2-1; weak D call: TRBD1 (6 bases). The CDR3 is 15 amino acids. CDR1 is SGHNT and CDR2 is YYREEE in the germline V gene (reference sequence). Trimming pared 4 bases from V and 12 bases from J, leaving 23 bases between. In DNA form, the CDR3 reads TGTGCCAGCAGCATTGGGGGCTTGTATGGATACGGGCAGTTCTTC. Translation gives CASSIGGLYGYGQFF.

V gene TRBV19 combines with J gene TRBJ2-1; 8 nucleotides line up with TRBD2. The V segment lost 5 bases and the J segment 4 bases; nucleotides outside the gene matches: 7. CDR3 length: 15 amino acids. From germline, CDR1 is LNHDA and CDR2 SQIVND (reference sequence). This CDR3 reads CASSLLAEGYNEQFF. CDR3 bases: TGTGCCAGTAGTTTACTAGCGGAGGGGTACAATGAGCAGTTCTTC. The complete variable domain, with remaining parts taken from reference TRBV19 and TRBJ2-1, reads DGGITQSPKYLFRKEGQNVTLSCEQNLNHDAMYWYRQDPGQGLRLIYYSQIVNDFQKGDIAEGYSVSREKKESFPLTVTSAQKNPTAFYLCASSLLAEGYNEQFFGPGTRLTVL.

CDR3 DNA sequence: TGCGCCAGCAGCTTGAGTGGACCTGACTCTGGAAACACCATATATTTT. The encoded protein is CASSLSGPDSGNTIYF. The chain employs TRBV5-1 and TRBJ1-3, with no clear D. This CDR3 is built from 16 residues. Germline CDR1 SGHRS, CDR2 YFSETQ. Trimming left V 1 base short and J 0 bases short, with 11 bases between.

The genes are TRBV6-5 and TRBJ2-7; no firm D call. Looked up from germline, CDR1 is MNHEY and CDR2 is SVGAGI. Trimming left V 6 bases short and J 2 bases short, with 17 bases between. This CDR3 region has 15 residues. In DNA form, the CDR3 reads TGTGCCAGCAGCGACGCGTCCTGGGGAACCTACGAGCAGTACTTC. Translated, it gives CASSDASWGTYEQYF.

The chain couples TRBV18 to TRBJ1-3; D unclear. The CDR3 spans 16 residues. Germline V CDR1 and CDR2: KGHSH, LQKENI. V shed 2 bases and J shed 0 bases, with 11 bases lying between them. CDR3 nucleotides: TGTGCCAGCTCACCAGTTCCGAACCACTCTGGAAACACCATATATTTT. Translating gives CASSPVPNHSGNTIYF. The complete variable domain, with remaining parts taken from reference TRBV18 and TRBJ1-3, reads NAGVMQNPRHLVRRRGQEARLRCSPMKGHSHVYWYRQLPEEGLKFMVYLQKENIIDESGMPKERFSAEFPKEGPSILRIQQVVRGDSAAYFCASSPVPNHSGNTIYFGEGSWLTVV.

The chain employs TRBV27 and TRBJ1-1; no firm D call. The germline V gene has CDR1 MNHEY and CDR2 SMNVEV (reference sequence). The CDR3 extends over 14 amino acids. Trimming stripped 1 base from V and 1 base from J, with 7 bases between. In DNA, the CDR3 is TGTGCCAGCAGTTTATATGGTGAGAACACTGAAGCTTTCTTT. Its translation is CASSLYGENTEAFF.

The V gene is TRBV5-5, the J gene TRBJ2-7; 11 positions match TRBD1. V lost 7 bases, J lost 6 bases, and 15 bases stayed unmatched. In germline, CDR1 is SGHKS, CDR2 YYEKEE (reference sequence). The CDR3 consists of 16 residues. CDR3 sequence: CASGLGQGASRGEQYF. In DNA form, the CDR3 reads TGTGCCAGCGGCCTCGGACAGGGGGCCTCTCGGGGCGAGCAGTACTTC.